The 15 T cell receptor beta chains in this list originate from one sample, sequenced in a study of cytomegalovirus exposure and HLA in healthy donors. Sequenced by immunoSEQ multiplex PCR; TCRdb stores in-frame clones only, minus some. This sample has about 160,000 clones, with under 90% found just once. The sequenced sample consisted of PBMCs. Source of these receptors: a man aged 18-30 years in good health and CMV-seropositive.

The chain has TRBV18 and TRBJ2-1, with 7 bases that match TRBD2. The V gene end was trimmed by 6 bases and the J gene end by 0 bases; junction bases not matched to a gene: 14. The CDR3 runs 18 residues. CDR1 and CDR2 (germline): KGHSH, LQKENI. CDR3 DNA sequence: TGTGCCAGCTCTAGGTTCCCGGGAGGCGCTAGCTCCTACAATGAGCAGTTCTTC. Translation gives CASSRFPGGASSYNEQFF.

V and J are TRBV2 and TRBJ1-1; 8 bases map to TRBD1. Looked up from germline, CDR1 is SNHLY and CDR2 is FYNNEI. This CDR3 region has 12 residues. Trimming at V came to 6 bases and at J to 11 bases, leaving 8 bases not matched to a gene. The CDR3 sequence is CASRETGVWAFF. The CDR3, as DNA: TGTGCCAGCAGGGAGACAGGGGTTTGGGCTTTCTTT.

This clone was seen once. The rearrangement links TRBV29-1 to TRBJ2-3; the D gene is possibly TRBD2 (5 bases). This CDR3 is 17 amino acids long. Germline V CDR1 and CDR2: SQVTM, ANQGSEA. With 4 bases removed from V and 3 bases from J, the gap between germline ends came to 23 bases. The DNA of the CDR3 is TGCAGCGTTGTAATTTTTAGGGCAGGAGGATTTACAGATACGCAGTATTTT. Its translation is CSVVIFRAGGFTDTQYF.

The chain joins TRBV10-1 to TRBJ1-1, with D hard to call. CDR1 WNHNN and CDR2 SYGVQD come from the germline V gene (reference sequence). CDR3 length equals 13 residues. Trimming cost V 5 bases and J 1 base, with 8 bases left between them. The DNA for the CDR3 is TGCGCCAGCAGTCAACTCCCGAACACTGAAGCTTTCTTT. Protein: CASSQLPNTEAFF.

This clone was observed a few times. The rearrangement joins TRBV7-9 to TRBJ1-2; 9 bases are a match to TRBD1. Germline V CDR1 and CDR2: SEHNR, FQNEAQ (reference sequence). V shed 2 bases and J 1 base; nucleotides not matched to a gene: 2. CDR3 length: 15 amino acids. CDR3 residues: CASSLTGGNNYGYTF. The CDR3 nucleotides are TGTGCCAGCAGCTTAACAGGGGGCAATAACTATGGCTACACCTTC.

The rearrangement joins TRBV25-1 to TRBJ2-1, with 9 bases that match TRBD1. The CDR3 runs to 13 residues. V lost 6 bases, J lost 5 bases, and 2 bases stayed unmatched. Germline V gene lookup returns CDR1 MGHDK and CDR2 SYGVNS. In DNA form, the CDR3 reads TGTGCCAGCAGGGGACAGGGAAACAATGAGCAGTTCTTC. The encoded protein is CASRGQGNNEQFF.

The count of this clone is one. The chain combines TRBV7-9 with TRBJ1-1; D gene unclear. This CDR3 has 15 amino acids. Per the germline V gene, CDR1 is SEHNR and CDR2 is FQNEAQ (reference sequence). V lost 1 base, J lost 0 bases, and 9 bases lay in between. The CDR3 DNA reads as TGTGCCAGCAGCTTAGGTTCGGGGATGAACACTGAAGCTTTCTTT. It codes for CASSLGSGMNTEAFF.

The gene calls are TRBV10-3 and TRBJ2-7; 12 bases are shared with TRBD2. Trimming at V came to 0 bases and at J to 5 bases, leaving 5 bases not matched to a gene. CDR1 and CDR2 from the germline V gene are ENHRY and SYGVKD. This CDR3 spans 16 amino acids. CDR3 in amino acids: CAISESPTSGSNEQYF. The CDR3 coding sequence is TGTGCCATCAGTGAGTCTCCGACTAGCGGGAGTAACGAGCAGTACTTC.

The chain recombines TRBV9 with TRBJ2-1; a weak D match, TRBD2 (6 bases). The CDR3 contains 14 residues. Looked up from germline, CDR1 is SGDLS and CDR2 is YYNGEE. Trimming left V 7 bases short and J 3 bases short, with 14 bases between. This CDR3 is CASATGEYYNEQFF. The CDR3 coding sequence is TGTGCCAGCGCGACGGGGGAGTACTACAATGAGCAGTTCTTC.

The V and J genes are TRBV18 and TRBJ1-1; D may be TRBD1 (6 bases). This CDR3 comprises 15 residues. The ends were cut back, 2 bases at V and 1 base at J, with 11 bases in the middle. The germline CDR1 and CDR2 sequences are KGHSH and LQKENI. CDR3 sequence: CASSPSGTSNTEAFF. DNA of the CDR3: TGTGCCAGCTCACCAAGTGGGACATCGAACACTGAAGCTTTCTTT.

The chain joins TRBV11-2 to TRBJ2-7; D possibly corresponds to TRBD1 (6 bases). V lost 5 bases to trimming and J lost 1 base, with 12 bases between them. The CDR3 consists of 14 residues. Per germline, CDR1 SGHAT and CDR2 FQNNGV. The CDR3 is CASSKWDTSYEQYF. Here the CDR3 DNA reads TGTGCCAGCAGCAAATGGGACACTTCCTACGAGCAGTACTTC.

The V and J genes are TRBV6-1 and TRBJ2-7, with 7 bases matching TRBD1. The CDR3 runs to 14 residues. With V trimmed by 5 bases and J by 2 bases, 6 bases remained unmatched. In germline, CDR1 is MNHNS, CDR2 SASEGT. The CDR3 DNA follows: TGTGCCAGCAGTAAATTTACAGGGGCCTACGAGCAGTACTTC. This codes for CASSKFTGAYEQYF.

The CDR3 DNA is TGTGCCAGCAGCCAAAACCGACCGGGACTAGCGGGACAAGAGACCCAGTACTTC. Translation gives CASSQNRPGLAGQETQYF. This chain links TRBV13 with TRBJ2-5; 13 bases map to TRBD2. The CDR3 runs 18 residues. V lost 5 bases to trimming and J lost 2 bases; unmatched junction nucleotides: 11. Germline V gene sequence: CDR1 PRHDT, CDR2 FYEKMQ (reference sequence).

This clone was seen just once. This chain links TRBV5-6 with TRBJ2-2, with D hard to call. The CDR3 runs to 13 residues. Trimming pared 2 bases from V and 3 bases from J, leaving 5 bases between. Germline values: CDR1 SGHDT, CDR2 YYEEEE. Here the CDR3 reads CASSFLDTGELFF. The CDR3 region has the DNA TGTGCCAGCAGCTTTCTTGACACCGGGGAGCTGTTTTTT.

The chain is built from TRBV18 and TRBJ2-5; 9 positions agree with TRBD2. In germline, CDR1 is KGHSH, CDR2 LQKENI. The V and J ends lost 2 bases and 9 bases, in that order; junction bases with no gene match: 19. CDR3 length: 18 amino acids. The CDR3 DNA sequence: TGTGCCAGCTCACCAACATCACAGACTAGCGGCAATTTCGTGGCCCAGTACTTC. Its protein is CASSPTSQTSGNFVAQYF. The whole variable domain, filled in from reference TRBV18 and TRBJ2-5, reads NAGVMQNPRHLVRRRGQEARLRCSPMKGHSHVYWYRQLPEEGLKFMVYLQKENIIDESGMPKERFSAEFPKEGPSILRIQQVVRGDSAAYFCASSPTSQTSGNFVAQYFGPGTRLLVL.